Detailed here is one TCR beta chain. The antigen is unknown. CDR1 and CDR2 from the germline V gene are SGDLS and YYNGEE. The CDR3 sequence is 15 residues long. Trimming left V 3 bases short and J 2 bases short, with 11 bases between. cDNA prepared by RNA extraction and subsequent reverse transcription served as the template for sequencing. Clones were sequenced by immunoSEQ multiplex PCR, and TCRdb holds only the in-frame ones, with some missing. The sample records 90,000 to 130,000 clones, 59% being singletons. PBMCs served as the source from which CD4+ and CD8+ T cells were sorted. The sample belongs to a study of CD8+ T cells in alopecia areata. Study results and limitations: Besides other cells, scalp samples also yield sequences of resident alphabeta T cells from normal skin. Mice showed clearer TCR sharing than patients did, a gap that was possibly HLA-related. Normal scalp showed lower clonality than lesional scalp, especially alopecia totalis/universalis.

This clonotype was sampled from a human donor in good health. Sequencing was performed on CD8+ T cells sorted from blood. This chain links TRBV9 with TRBJ1-4; D gene uncertain. The CDR3 coding sequence is TGTGCCAGCAGCGGGAAGGCGGGGACTAATGAAAAACTGTTTTTT. This translates into CASSGKAGTNEKLFF.